These 9 T cell receptor beta chains were all obtained from the same sample, sequenced in a study of cytomegalovirus exposure and HLA in healthy donors. PCR was performed using 60 Vbeta and 13 Jbeta primers. Sequencing used immunoSEQ multiplex PCR; TCRdb keeps in-frame clones, though not all of them. The sample has some 96,000 clones, roughly four fifths seen once. The specimen sequenced was PBMCs. The receptors stem from a woman between 55 and 75 years old in good health and CMV-seropositive.

In its sample, this clone was seen once. The rearrangement uses TRBV13 and TRBJ2-7; 11 positions match TRBD2. The CDR3 is 15 amino acids. Germline trimming cut 2 bases from V and 3 bases from J; bases unmatched to any gene: 3. Germline V gene lookup returns CDR1 PRHDT and CDR2 FYEKMQ (reference sequence). CDR3 bases: TGTGCCAGCAGCTTAAGGCTAGCGGGGGGCTACGAGCAGTACTTC. This gives the protein CASSLRLAGGYEQYF.

This sequence joins TRBV10-3 and TRBJ2-2; TRBD2 matches 13 bases. Germline CDR1 and CDR2: ENHRY and SYGVKD. This CDR3 comprises 18 residues. Trimming at V came to 0 bases and at J to 5 bases, leaving 6 bases not matched to a gene. The CDR3 coding sequence is TGTGCCATCAGTGAGTCAGGACTAGCGGGAGATAGGACCGGGGAGCTGTTTTTT. Its protein product is CAISESGLAGDRTGELFF.

The J gene is TRBJ1-2, the V gene TRBV5-4; 8 bases map to TRBD1. Unmatched junction bases numbered 6, after V lost 0 bases and J lost 5 bases. Germline V lookup: CDR1 SGHNT, CDR2 YYREEE (reference sequence). This CDR3 is 15 amino acids long. CDR3 bases: TGTGCCAGCAGCTTGGGACAGGGGACTGGGTATGGCTACACCTTC. Amino acid sequence: CASSLGQGTGYGYTF.

This clone has only a few counts. Here the CDR3 DNA reads TGTGCCAGCACCAAAAGGGAGAGCGCCTACAATGAGCAGTTCTTC. Translating gives CASTKRESAYNEQFF. The gene calls are TRBV6-5 and TRBJ2-1; the D gene is possibly TRBD2 (5 bases). The CDR3 runs to 15 residues. Trimming pared 7 bases from V and 2 bases from J, leaving 15 bases between. CDR1 and CDR2 from the germline V gene are MNHEY and SVGAGI.

The V and J genes are TRBV18 and TRBJ2-7, with D possibly TRBD2 on 6 matching bases. The ends were cut back, 3 bases at V and 0 bases at J, with 18 bases in the middle. The V gene's germline CDR1 is KGHSH and CDR2 LQKENI. There are 17 residues in the CDR3. DNA of the CDR3: TGTGCCAGCTCACCCCCCATGGGTAGCGGCAGCTCCTACGAGCAGTACTTC. Translation: CASSPPMGSGSSYEQYF.

This clone came up a few times. V is TRBV10-3 and J is TRBJ2-3; perhaps TRBD2 as D (5 bases). Germline CDR1 is ENHRY and CDR2 is SYGVKD. V gave up 8 bases and J gave up 1 base, with 19 bases separating them. CDR3 length: 16 amino acids. CDR3 protein: CAIGQERGMGTDTQYF. DNA of the CDR3: TGTGCCATCGGCCAGGAGAGAGGGATGGGCACAGATACGCAGTATTTT.

The gene calls are TRBV5-4 and TRBJ2-1; the match to TRBD1 covers 9 bases. V was pared by 6 bases and J by 3 bases, with 7 bases of the junction left unmatched. The CDR3 covers 15 residues. Germline CDR1 is SGHNT and CDR2 is YYREEE (reference sequence). CDR3 DNA: TGTGCCAGCAACCCCGGGACAGGGAGCTACAATGAGCAGTTCTTC. Translating it yields CASNPGTGSYNEQFF.

In the case of this clone: The junction does not match germline at one end; this may be a read error. J is TRBJ2-7 and V is TRBV7-9; tentative D call: TRBD2 (5 bases). The CDR3 consists of 12 residues. Per germline, CDR1 SEHNR and CDR2 FQNEAQ (reference sequence). The CDR3 DNA is TGTTCCAGCAGCCAAGGGAGTCTCGAGCAGTACTTC. It encodes CSSSQGSLEQYF.

The chain is built from TRBV5-1 and TRBJ2-5, with a weak D call TRBD2 (5 bases). Deletions cut 1 base from V and 5 bases from J, with 12 bases between. The CDR3 sequence is 14 residues long. Germline assignment: CDR1 SGHRS and CDR2 YFSETQ. CDR3 sequence (DNA): TGCGCCAGCAGCTTGTTGAGGGAGAGGGAGACCCAGTACTTC. Amino acid sequence: CASSLLRERETQYF.